The clone carrying this T cell receptor beta chain was detected only once. The antigen remains unidentified. Just one base apart from a much larger clone, this may be a read error. This record belongs to a study of tumor and adjacent non-tumor tissue in lung cancer. In the study overall: Histology: about 13 adenocarcinoma, a couple of squamous cell carcinoma, 1 small cell lung cancer.

CDR1 and CDR2 (germline): MNHNS, SASEGT. CDR3 length: 16 amino acids. Findings and caveats of the study: Shorter survival was associated with higher TCR diversity in tumors.

The template was RNA from unsorted bulk tissue. TCRbeta libraries were built with three rounds of nested PCR, modified from ARM-PCR. TCRdb re-called the multiplex PCR reads through MiXCR, storing one row per CDR3 protein. The sample consists of under 150,000 distinct CDR3 sequences, about 66% of them appearing once. The clonotype was recovered from a man aged 25-40 years with non-small cell lung cancer. Sample: lung tumor tissue. The V and J genes are TRBV6-1 and TRBJ1-5; either TRBD1 or TRBD2 may supply D (5 bases each). TRBJ2-3 explains the end of the DNA better; the J call may be wrong. For the CDR3, the DNA is TGTGCCAGCAGTGAAAACCGGGACCCTTGGTATCAGCCCCAGTATTTT. Translation gives CASSENRDPWYQPQYF.